The entry below describes one T cell receptor (beta chain). Which antigen it targets is not known. No much larger clone is present one base from it, and per-base qualities are unavailable. CD4+ T cells from unexposed donors were collected before the COVID-19 pandemic (2011-2018). After less than eleven days of culture, CD4+ T cells were isolated with the EasySep CD4+ T cell isolation kit. As far as cell numbers permitted, CD4+ T cells from unexposed donors were tested for reactivity against SARS-CoV-2 S and N as well as four spike pools from common cold coronaviruses. Approximately 2.1 million PBMCs per well were cultured in IMDM with approximately 4.8% human AB serum and about 9.7 IU/ml IL-2. Half of the culture medium was replaced with fresh IL-2-containing medium on days 3 and 7. In general, triplicate replicate wells were used for every peptide culture condition. The leukapheresis product for the unexposed donors was obtained through commercial purchase. Ficoll-Paque PLUS gradient centrifugation was used to isolate PBMCs from either whole blood or leukapheresis product. PBMCs were either cryopreserved at -140 degrees C or used fresh in the expansion assay. The QIAamp Micro DNA Kit was used to extract genomic DNA from the CD4+ T cells.

The sample is drawn from a study of CD4 T cells in relation to SARS-CoV-2 and coronaviruses (dated by TCRdb to about 2021). In terms of the full investigation: In the ViraFEST assay, PBMCs were cultured with antigen for nine to ten days, after which TCR beta CDR3s were sequenced to identify clonal expansions specific to the antigen. An HIV-1 Nef peptide pool or a culture without peptide was used as the negative reference condition. Using patient-derived lymphoblastoid cell lines, the shared crossreactive spike epitopes were mapped to their HLA restriction. At the level of individual TCR clonotypes, the study evaluated whether memory CD4+ T cells crossreact between the spike proteins of SARS-CoV-2 and those of common cold coronaviruses. The Adaptive Biotechnologies TCR-sequencing kit was used for samples from a few pre-COVID donors and for the naive versus memory experiments, whereas the other data were Illumina-based. A different TCR-beta assay, based on Illumina, was used to sequence expansion assays from other donors in the study.

Preparation of the library involved the immunoSEQ multiplex PCR assay. The study's own analysis went as follows. During preprocessing, nonproductive sequences were removed, as were CDR3s that did not start with C, did not end with F or W, or were shorter than 7 amino acids. The MANAFEST web app identified antigen-specific clonotypes based on expansion compared with the reference and other culture wells. To be counted as positive, a clone had to show significant expansion compared with the reference culture, at an FDR below 0.05, in 2 of 3 replicate wells. Positive clones also required significant expansion versus all other tandem wells and an odds ratio above 5. CDR3 homology was measured as pairwise Levenshtein distance, computed with the stringdist R package after trimming three terminal residues from each end. This is the immuneACCESS table as TCRdb keeps it, with only in-frame sequences that have V and J called. A part of the clones is gone; compared with another copy, unresolved V genes explain less than half, and the rest is unexplained. Clone size and V and J calls were adopted from that table, with D and trimming inferred from the DNA. The sample has tens of thousands of clones on record, around 74% of them singletons. Roughly 12% of the sample belongs to the ten largest clones.

The research as a whole found: Significantly weaker SARS-CoV-2-driven expansion was shown by crossreactive clones than by monoreactive clones, consistent with antigenic imprinting. About 60% of donors had memory CD4+ clonotypes that crossrecognized SARS-CoV-2 and at least one common cold coronavirus spike. Crossreactivity analysis centred on spike protein, so crossreactivity against other viral proteins was not assessed. No donor contributed both pre-pandemic and post-infection samples, which limited tracing the source of pre-existing responses. Small numbers of patients and of tested TCRs were a limitation of the study.

For this chain, trimming is 6 bases at the V end and 4 bases at the J end, and the number of junction bases without a gene match is 9. Measured from the cysteine to the phenylalanine, the CDR3 is 18 residues long. The read is trimmed to its CDR3 DNA, 54 bases read in frame from base 1. The germline V gene (reference sequence) yields LGHDT for CDR1 and YNNKEL for CDR2. Specimen: CD4+ T cells from PBMCs, cultured in vitro. This receptor was obtained from a human donor in good health. The chain uses TRBV3-1 (or the pseudogene TRBV3-2) and TRBJ2-2, with 15 central nucleotides matching TRBD2. The CDR3 region has the sequence CASRTGTSGRRGTGELFF. The DNA reads TGTGCCAGCAGAACCGGGACTAGCGGGAGGAGGGGCACCGGGGAGCTGTTTTTT.